This TCR beta chain appears in the sequencing data of a study of memory CD4+ T cells and cytomegalovirus serostatus. Whole-study context: This sample comes from healthy Belgian adults, under 10 CMV seropositive, approximately 24 seronegative. Study findings and constraints: Median bootstrapped AUC for CMV status was just over 0.94 originally, less than 0.93 US-trained.

In germline, CDR1 is MDHEN, CDR2 SYDVKM. Trimming took off 3 bases at V and 8 bases at J, with 19 bases between the two ends. This CDR3 spans 15 amino acids. The sort gate was single viable CD3+CD4+CD8-CD45RO+ cells for memory CD4+ T cells. Serostatus was set by detecting CMV pp150, pp28, p38, p52 IgG. Comments on this clone: Its specificity is not known.

This table comes from immunoSEQ multiplex PCR, and its TCRdb copy is limited to in-frame clones, with some not included. The sample lists over 35,000 clones; roughly 80% were seen once. The chain recombines TRBV28 with TRBJ1-2; D not certain. The clonotype comes from an adult in good health and CMV-seronegative. Sequenced input: memory CD4+ T cells from blood. The CDR3 reads CASSLAPLPALGYTF. DNA for the CDR3: TGTGCCAGCAGTTTGGCACCCTTACCCGCTTTAGGCTACACCTTC.